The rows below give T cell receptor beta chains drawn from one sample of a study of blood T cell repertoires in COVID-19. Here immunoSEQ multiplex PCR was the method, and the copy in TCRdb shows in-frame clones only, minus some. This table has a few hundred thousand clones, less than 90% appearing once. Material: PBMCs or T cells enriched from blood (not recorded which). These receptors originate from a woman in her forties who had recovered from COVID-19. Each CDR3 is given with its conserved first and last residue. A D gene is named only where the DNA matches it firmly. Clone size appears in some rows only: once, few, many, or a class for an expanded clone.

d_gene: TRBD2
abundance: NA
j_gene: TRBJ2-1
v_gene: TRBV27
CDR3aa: CASSYRLAGSGSYNEQFF
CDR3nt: TGTGCCAGCAGCTACCGACTAGCCGGGAGTGGGTCCTACAATGAGCAGTTCTTC

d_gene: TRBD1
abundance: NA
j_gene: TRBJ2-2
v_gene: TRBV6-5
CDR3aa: CASRRQGNTGELFF
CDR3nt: TGTGCCAGCAGAAGACAGGGAAACACCGGGGAGCTGTTTTTT

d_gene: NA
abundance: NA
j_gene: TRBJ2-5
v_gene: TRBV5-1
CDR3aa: CASSLFRGDRETQYF
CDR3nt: TGCGCCAGCAGCTTGTTCCGCGGGGACCGGGAGACCCAGTACTTC

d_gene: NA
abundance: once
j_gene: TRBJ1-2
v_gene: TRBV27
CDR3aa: CASSLREGDYGYTF
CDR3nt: TGTGCCAGCAGTTTACGGGAGGGTGACTATGGCTACACCTTC

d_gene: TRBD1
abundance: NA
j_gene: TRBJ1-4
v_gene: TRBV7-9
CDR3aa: CASTTRGLGEKLFF
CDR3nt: TGTGCCAGCACAACCAGGGGGCTTGGGGAAAAACTGTTTTTT

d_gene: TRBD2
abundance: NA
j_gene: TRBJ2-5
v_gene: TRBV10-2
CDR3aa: CASSEDLAGSKETQYF
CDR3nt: TGCGCCAGCAGTGAGGATCTAGCGGGATCGAAGGAGACCCAGTACTTC

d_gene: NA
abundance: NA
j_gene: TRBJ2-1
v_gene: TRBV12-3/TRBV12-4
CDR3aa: CASSPGGGEQFF
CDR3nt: TGTGCCAGCAGTCCCGGGGGTGGTGAGCAGTTCTTC

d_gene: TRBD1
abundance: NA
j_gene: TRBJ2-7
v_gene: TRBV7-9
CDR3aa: CASSSTGTGFHEQYF
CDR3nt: TGTGCCAGCAGCTCAACCGGGACAGGGTTCCACGAGCAGTACTTC

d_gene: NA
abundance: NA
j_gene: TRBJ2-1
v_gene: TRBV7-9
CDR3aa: CASSLTRNEQFF
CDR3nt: TGTGCCAGCAGTTTAACGCGGAATGAGCAGTTCTTC

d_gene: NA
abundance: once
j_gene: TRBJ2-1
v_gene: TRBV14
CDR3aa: CASSHAEALEQFF
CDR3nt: TGTGCCAGCTCCCACGCTGAAGCTCTTGAGCAGTTCTTC

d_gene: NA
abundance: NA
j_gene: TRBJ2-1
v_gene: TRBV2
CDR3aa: CASSPKRSYTYNEQFF
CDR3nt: TGTGCCAGCAGCCCTAAGCGGTCATATACCTACAATGAGCAGTTCTTC

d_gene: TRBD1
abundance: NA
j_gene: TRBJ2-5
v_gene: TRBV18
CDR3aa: CASSPPSTGDETQYF
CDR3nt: TGTGCCAGCTCACCACCTTCGACAGGGGATGAGACCCAGTACTTC

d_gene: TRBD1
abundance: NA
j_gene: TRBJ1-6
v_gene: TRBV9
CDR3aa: CASSVTRQGRHSPLHF
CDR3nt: TGTGCCAGCAGCGTGACCAGACAGGGGAGGCATTCACCCCTCCACTTT

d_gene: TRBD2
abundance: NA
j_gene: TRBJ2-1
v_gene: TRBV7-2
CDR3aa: CASSFSPAGANEQFF
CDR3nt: TGTGCCAGCAGCTTTAGTCCAGCGGGAGCAAATGAGCAGTTCTTC

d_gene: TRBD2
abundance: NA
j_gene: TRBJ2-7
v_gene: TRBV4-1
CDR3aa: CASSQGGASGRFEQYF
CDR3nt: TGCGCCAGCAGCCAGGGGGGGGCTAGCGGGAGGTTCGAGCAGTACTTC

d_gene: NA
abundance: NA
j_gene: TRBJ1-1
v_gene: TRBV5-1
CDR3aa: CASSVGLEAFF
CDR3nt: TGCGCCAGCAGCGTGGGACTCGAAGCTTTCTTT

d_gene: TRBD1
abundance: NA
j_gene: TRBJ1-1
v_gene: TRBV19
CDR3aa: CASSIVQGLMNTEAFF
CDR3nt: TGTGCCAGTAGTATAGTACAGGGGCTAATGAACACTGAAGCTTTCTTT

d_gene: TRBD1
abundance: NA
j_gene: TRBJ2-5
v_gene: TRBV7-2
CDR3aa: CASSPTGTGGGETQYF
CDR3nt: TGTGCCAGCAGCCCCACCGGGACAGGGGGCGGTGAGACCCAGTACTTC

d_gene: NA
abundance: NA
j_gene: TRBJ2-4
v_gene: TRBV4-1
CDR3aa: CASSPWGDIQYF
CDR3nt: TGCGCCAGCAGCCCTTGGGGAGACATTCAGTACTTC

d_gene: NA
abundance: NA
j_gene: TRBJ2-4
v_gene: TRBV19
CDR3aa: CATQTVDIQYF
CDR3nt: TGTGCCACCCAGACTGTGGACATTCAGTACTTC

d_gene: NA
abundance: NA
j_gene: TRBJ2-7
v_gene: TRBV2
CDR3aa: CASSQRYTSSYEQYF
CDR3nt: TGTGCCAGCAGCCAAAGATATACGAGCTCCTACGAGCAGTACTTC

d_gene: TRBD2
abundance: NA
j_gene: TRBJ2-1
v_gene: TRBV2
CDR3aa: CASSAFAGEMDEQFF
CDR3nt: TGTGCCAGCAGTGCGTTTGCGGGAGAGATGGATGAGCAGTTCTTC

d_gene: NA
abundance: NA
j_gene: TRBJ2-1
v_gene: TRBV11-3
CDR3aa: CASSLGLRTTDEQFF
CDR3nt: TGTGCCAGCAGCTTAGGATTAAGGACTACCGATGAGCAGTTCTTC

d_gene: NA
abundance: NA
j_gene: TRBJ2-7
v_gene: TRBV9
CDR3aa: CASSRHWGGSYEQYF
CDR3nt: TGTGCCAGCAGCCGTCACTGGGGCGGCTCCTACGAGCAGTACTTC

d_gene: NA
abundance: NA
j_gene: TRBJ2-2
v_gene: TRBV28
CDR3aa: CASSLGRELSTGELFF
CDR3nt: TGTGCCAGCAGTTTGGGTCGGGAGCTCAGCACCGGGGAGCTGTTTTTT

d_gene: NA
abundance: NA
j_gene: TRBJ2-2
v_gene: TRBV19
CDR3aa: CASSKFVDSGELFF
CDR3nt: TGTGCCAGTAGTAAATTCGTAGATAGCGGGGAGCTGTTTTTT

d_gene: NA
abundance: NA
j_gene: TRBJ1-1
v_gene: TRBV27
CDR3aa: CASTARVNTEAFF
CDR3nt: TGTGCCAGCACCGCGCGGGTGAACACTGAAGCTTTCTTT

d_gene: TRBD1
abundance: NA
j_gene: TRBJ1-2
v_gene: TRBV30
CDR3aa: CAWRWLDRGGYTF
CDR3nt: TGTGCCTGGAGATGGCTGGACAGGGGAGGCTACACCTTC

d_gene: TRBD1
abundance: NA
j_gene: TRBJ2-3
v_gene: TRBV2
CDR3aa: CASSDMTGSTDTQYF
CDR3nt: TGTGCCAGCAGTGACATGACAGGGAGCACAGATACGCAGTATTTT

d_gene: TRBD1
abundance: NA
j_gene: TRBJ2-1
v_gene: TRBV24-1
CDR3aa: CATSGGTGGVNEQFF
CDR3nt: TGTGCCACCAGTGGTGGGACAGGGGGTGTCAATGAGCAGTTCTTC

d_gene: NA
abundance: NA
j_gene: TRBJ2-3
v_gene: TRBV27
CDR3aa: CASSPSHPSTDTQYF
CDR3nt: TGTGCCAGCAGTCCTTCACACCCTAGCACAGATACGCAGTATTTT

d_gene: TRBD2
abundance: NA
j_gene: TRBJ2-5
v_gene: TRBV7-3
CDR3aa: CASSFTSGGQETQYF
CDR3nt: TGTGCCAGCAGCTTTACTAGCGGGGGACAAGAGACCCAGTACTTC

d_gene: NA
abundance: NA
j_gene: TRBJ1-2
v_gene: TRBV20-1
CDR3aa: CSASTVGGLGPNYGYTF
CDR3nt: TGCAGTGCTAGTACCGTCGGAGGGTTAGGTCCTAACTATGGCTACACCTTC

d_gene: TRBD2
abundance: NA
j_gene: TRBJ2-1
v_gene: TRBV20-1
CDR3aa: CSASTSGSPSYNEQFF
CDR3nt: TGCAGTGCTAGTACTAGCGGGAGCCCCTCCTACAATGAGCAGTTCTTC

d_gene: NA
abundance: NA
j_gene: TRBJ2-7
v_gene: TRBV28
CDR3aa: CASVAGTAYEQYF
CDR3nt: TGTGCGTCAGTAGCGGGGACAGCATACGAGCAGTACTTC

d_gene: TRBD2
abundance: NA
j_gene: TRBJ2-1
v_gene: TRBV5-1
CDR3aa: CASSWGLAGVEQFF
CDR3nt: TGCGCCAGCAGCTGGGGACTAGCGGGAGTTGAGCAGTTCTTC

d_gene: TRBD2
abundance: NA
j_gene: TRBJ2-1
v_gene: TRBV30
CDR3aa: CAWSAPGLAGDGAEQFF
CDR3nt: TGTGCCTGGAGCGCCCCGGGACTAGCGGGAGATGGGGCTGAGCAGTTCTTC

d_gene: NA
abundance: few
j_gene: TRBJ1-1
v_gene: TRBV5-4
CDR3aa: CASSLGDREAFF
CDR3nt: TGTGCCAGCAGCTTGGGTGACAGGGAAGCTTTCTTT

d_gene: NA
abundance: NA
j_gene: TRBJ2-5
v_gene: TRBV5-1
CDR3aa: CASMEQETQYF
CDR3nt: TGCGCCAGCATGGAGCAAGAGACCCAGTACTTC

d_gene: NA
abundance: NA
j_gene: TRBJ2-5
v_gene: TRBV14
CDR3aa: CASSQVRRGTETQYF
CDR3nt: TGTGCCAGCAGCCAAGTTCGCAGGGGAACGGAGACCCAGTACTTC

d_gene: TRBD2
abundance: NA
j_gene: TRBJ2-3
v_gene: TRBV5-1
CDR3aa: CASRLAGTPDTQYF
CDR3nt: TGCGCCAGCAGACTAGCGGGAACTCCAGATACGCAGTATTTT

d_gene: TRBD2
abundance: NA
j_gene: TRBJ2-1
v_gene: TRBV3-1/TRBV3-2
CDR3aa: CASSGTGTSGNNEQFF
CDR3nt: TGTGCCAGCAGCGGCACCGGGACTAGCGGCAACAATGAGCAGTTCTTC

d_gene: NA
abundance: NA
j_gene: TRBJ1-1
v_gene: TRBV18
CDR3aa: CASSPRGGGTEAFF
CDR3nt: TGTGCCAGCTCACCCAGGGGCGGGGGAACTGAAGCTTTCTTT

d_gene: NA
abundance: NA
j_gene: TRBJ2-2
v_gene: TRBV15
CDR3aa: CATSRDLSGVISSGELFF
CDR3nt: TGTGCCACCAGCAGAGATCTGTCGGGGGTCATATCCTCCGGGGAGCTGTTTTTT

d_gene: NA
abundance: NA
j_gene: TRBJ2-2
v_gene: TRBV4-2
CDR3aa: CASSQAGPRGNTGELFF
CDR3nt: TGTGCCAGCAGCCAAGCCGGCCCGCGGGGCAACACCGGGGAGCTGTTTTTT

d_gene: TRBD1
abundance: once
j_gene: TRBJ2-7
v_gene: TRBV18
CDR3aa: CASSPEGADEQYF
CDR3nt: TGTGCCAGCTCACCAGAGGGGGCGGACGAGCAGTACTTC

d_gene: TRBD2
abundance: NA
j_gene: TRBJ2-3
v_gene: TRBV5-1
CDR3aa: CASSGAGDGDTQYF
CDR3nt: TGCGCCAGCAGCGGGGCGGGAGACGGAGATACGCAGTATTTT